The entry below describes one T cell receptor (beta chain). Its cognate antigen is unknown. The data originate from a study of CD8 T cells in Susac syndrome. Study-level results: The greatest CD8+ clonal expansion in Susac occurred in TEMRA cells and in active patients.

CDR3 length equals 15 residues. Germline values: CDR1 LNHDA, CDR2 SQIVND (reference sequence). V was clipped by 3 bases and J by 6 bases, with 15 bases between them. Reverse transcription of about 0.5 to 1 ug RNA used random hexamers. TCRdb redid the calling of the immunoSEQ multiplex PCR reads with MiXCR, one entry per CDR3 protein. This sample has around 200,000 distinct CDR3 sequences, with roughly 94% found just once. This chain connects TRBV19 to TRBJ2-1, with D uncertain. Sequencing was done on a sample of CD8+ T cells from PBMCs. This sequence was found in a human donor with Susac syndrome. The CDR3, as DNA: TGTGCCAGTAGTATCGCGTCATATTCCGGCAATGAGCAGTTCTTC. Amino acids: CASSIASYSGNEQFF.